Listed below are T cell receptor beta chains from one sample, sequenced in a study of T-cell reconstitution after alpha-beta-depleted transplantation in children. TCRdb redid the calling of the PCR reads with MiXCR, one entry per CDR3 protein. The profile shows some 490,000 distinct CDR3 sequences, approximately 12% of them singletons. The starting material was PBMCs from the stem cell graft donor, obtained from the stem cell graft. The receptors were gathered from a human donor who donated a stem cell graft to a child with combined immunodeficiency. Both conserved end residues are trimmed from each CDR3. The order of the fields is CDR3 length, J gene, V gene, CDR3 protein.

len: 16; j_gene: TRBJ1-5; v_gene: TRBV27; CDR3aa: ASSLTFVGVARNQPQH
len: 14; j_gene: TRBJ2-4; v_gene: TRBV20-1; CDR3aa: SAGTTGTRDRNIQY
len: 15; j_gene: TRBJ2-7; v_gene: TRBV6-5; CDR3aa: ASSLGLAGGPFNEQY
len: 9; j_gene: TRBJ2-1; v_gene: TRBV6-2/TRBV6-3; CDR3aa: ASSYPGRQF
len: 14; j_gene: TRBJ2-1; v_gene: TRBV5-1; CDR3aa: ASSLAERESNNEQF
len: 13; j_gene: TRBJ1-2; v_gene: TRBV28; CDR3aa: ASLTTGGLVYGYT
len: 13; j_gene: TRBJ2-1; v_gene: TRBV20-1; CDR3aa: SALSGSGGWDEQF
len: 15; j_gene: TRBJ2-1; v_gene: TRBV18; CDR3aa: ASSPPPGTSGYNEQF
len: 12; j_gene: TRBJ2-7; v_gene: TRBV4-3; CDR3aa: ASSRSGEAYEQY
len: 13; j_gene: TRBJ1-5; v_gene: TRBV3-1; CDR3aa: ASSQDVGSGQPQH
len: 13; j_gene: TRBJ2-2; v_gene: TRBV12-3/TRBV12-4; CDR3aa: ASRGAGGRHGELF
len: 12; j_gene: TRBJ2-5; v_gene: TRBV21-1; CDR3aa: ASSPQASQETQY
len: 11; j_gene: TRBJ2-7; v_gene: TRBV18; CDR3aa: ASSPTTTSEQY
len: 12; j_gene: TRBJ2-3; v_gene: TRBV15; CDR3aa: ATSRGRSTDTQY
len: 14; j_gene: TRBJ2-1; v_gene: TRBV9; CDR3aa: ASSPRTSGPINEQF
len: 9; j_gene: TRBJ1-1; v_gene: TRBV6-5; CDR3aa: ASSYPGGAF
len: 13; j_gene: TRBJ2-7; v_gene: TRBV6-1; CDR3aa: ASSVWGTEGYEQY